The entry below gives a single TCR beta chain sequence along with its context. This receptor's antigen is unknown. Base qualities are not provided; no much larger clone lies one nucleotide away. This sample is drawn from a study of blood T cell repertoires in COVID-19 (TCRdb year 2020). Broadly, across the study: Samples from collaborators originated in the United States, Italy and Spain and spanned both the acute and convalescent phases of COVID-19. The prospective study material was composed of cDNA or gDNA derived from T cells, B-cell-depleted T cells, or PBMCs. Deeply sampled blood TCRbeta repertoires from subjects exposed to, actively infected with, or recovered from COVID-19 were included in the dataset. The repertoires were released in a freely available public database meant as a resource for research on the immune response to SARS-CoV-2. Samples came from the ongoing ImmuneRACE study (first 160 participants) plus 1,254 subjects from 6 global collaborators. Nearly every sample came with metadata listing a de-identified subject ID, COVID-19 status, age in years and sex. HLA class I and class II types, where available, came from metadata supplied by the sample provider rather than from assay-based typing. What the authors observed across the whole study: The amount of clinical and demographic metadata varied by source and participant and was provided uncurated.

The collaborating institutions used their own protocols to collect whole blood in K2EDTA tubes. For TCRbeta analysis, collaborators shipped samples in one of three forms: frozen whole blood, isolated PBMCs, or DNA extracted from either of those sample types. Per the germline V gene (reference sequence), PRHDT is the CDR1 and FYEKMQ is the CDR2. Reading from cysteine to phenylalanine, the CDR3 counts 16 amino acids. The entry retains the CDR3 DNA only, 48 bases that are in frame from base 1. V lost 1 base and J lost 1 base; the stretch between them is 11 bases long. TCRbeta CDR3 regions were amplified from genomic DNA using the immunoSEQ Assay, a bias-controlled multiplex PCR. The paper's data handling went like this. Within the assay, amplification of reference gene primers was used to estimate how many nucleated cells each sample contained. To quantify the absolute abundance of each unique TCRbeta CDR3 rearrangement, sequence reads were collapsed and filtered. For each sample, productive Simpson clonality was calculated by taking the square root of Simpson's diversity index across productive rearrangements. Imported from immuneACCESS, the table was reduced by TCRdb to in-frame sequences with V and J called. These copies leave out some clones; in studies compared against another copy, an unresolved V gene accounts for under half, and the cause of the remainder is not known. Clone size and the V and J calls come from that table; the DNA yielded D and trimming. The sample table shows 120,000 or so clones, and roughly three quarters are seen once. The top ten clones comprise approximately 7.9% of the sample.

The source of this sequence is a human donor in a cohort sampled during active COVID-19. The sample consisted of peripheral blood. Recombination connected TRBV13 to TRBJ1-3, and possibly TRBD1, on 6 matching bases. CDR3 protein: CASSLVGGLSGNTIYF. The sequenced DNA is TGTGCCAGCAGCTTAGTTGGGGGCCTGTCTGGAAACACCATATATTTT.